This TCR beta chain comes out of a study of siplizumab effects on memory and regulatory T cells. Each sample had roughly 10^5 TCR templates assayed. The table came from immunoSEQ multiplex PCR; TCRdb's copy has only in-frame clones and leaves some out. The data contain about 100,000 clones, about 92% of them seen just once; the ten biggest clones take up 0.55% to 0.85%. As to this clone: What it binds is unknown.

Study results and limitations: The alloresponse seemed to draw substantially on naive T cells, which appeared more diverse than memory cells. A significant reduction in alloreactive sequences traceable to unstimulated CD4+ memory cells was produced by siplizumab.

CDR3 size: 16 residues. From germline, CDR1 is MNHEY and CDR2 SMNVEV (reference sequence). Trimming removed 3 bases from V and 4 bases from J, with 16 bases in between. The clonotype was recovered from a human donor in good health. Sequencing used Tregs sorted from blood. V gene TRBV27 combines with J gene TRBJ2-1; TRBD2 is a possible D gene (6 bases). Here the CDR3 reads CASSLSAGTSYNEQFF. The CDR3 DNA reads TGTGCCAGCAGTTTGTCGGCGGGAACTTCTTACAATGAGCAGTTCTTC.